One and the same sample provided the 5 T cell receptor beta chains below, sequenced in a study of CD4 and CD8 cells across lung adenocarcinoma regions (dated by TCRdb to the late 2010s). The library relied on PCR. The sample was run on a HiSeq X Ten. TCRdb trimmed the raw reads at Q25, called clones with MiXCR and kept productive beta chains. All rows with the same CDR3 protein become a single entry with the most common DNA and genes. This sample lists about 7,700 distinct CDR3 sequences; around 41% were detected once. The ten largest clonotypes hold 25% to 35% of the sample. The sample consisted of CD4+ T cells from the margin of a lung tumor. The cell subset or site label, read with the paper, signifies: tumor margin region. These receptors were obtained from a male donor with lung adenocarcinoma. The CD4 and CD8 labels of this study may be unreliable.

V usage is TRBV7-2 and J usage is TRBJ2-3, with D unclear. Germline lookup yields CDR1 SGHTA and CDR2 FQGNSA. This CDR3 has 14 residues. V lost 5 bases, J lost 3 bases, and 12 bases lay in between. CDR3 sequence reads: CASSPEVWTDTQYF. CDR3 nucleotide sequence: TGTGCCAGCAGCCCAGAAGTCTGGACAGATACGCAGTATTTT.

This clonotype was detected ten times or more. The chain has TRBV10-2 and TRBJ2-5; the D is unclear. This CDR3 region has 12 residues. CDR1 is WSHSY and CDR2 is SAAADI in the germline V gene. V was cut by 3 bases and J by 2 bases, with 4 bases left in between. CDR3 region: CASSDSQETQYF. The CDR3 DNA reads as TGCGCCAGCAGTGACTCTCAAGAGACCCAGTACTTC.

CDR3 DNA: TGTGCCAGCAGTCTCACGGCGGGTAGCGGGGGATCGGGCCAAGAGACGCAGTACTTC. Protein sequence: CASSLTAGSGGSGQETQYF. The chain couples TRBV6-4 to TRBJ2-3, with 9 bases fitting TRBD2. The J call is uncertain, as TRBJ2-7 better fits the DNA end. Germline CDR1 is MRHNA and CDR2 is SNTAGT. The CDR3 totals 19 residues.

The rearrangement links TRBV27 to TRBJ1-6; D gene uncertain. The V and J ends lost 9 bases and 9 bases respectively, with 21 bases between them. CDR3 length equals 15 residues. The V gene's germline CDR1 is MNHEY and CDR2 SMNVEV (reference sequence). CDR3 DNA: TGTGCCAGTCCCCCTCGGGCGGAGGGTCGTTCACCCCTCCACTTT. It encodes CASPPRAEGRSPLHF.

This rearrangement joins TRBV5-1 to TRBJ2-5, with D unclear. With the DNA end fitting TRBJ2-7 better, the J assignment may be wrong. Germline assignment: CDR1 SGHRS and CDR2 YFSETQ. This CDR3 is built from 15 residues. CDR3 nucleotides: TGCGCCAGCAGCTTAAACGGGCGTATAGTCGACGAGCAGTACTTC. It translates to CASSLNGRIVDEQYF.